This T cell receptor (beta chain) was retrieved from a study of low-dose radiotherapy and immunotherapy resistance in tumors. Study overall: Aspirin was administered orally at 300 mg daily for four cycles, commencing on cycle 1 day 1.

This clonotype was recorded at least ten times. Gene-specific TRAV and TRBV primers were used for first-strand cDNA, covering alpha and beta chains. TCR amplification ran roughly 20 PCR cycles using constant-region and V-primer adapter primers. TCRdb re-called the reads with MiXCR, one entry per CDR3 protein. The data hold around 84,000 distinct CDR3 sequences, with 15% to 20% observed a single time. Time point here: after trial treatment. Treatment denoted: LDRT plus nivolumab, ipilimumab, low-dose cyclophosphamide and aspirin (RACIN trial). Donors were administered nivolumab, ipilimumab, aspirin and low-dose cyclophosphamide, together with low-dose radiotherapy. Eligibility was restricted to patients presenting with advanced solid tumors that lacked tumor-infiltrating lymphocytes. CDR3 length: 12 amino acids. Looked up from germline, CDR1 is SGHRS and CDR2 is YFSETQ. Deletions cut 4 bases from V and 4 bases from J, with 7 bases between.

The sample here was PBMCs, taken after low-dose radiotherapy plus immunotherapy. The clonotype was recovered from a male donor with prostate cancer. The chain has TRBV5-1 and TRBJ2-3; the D is unclear. In DNA form, the CDR3 reads TGCGCCAGCAGCCTGAACTCAGATACGCAGTATTTT. Translated: CASSLNSDTQYF.